What follows are 28 T cell receptor beta chains derived from one specimen sequenced in a study of CD8 T cells in Susac syndrome. Reverse transcription of roughly 0.5 to 1 ug RNA was performed with random hexamers. TCRdb reprocessed the immunoSEQ multiplex PCR reads via MiXCR and lists one record per CDR3 protein. The sample records about 300,000 distinct CDR3 sequences, about nine tenths being singletons. What was sequenced was CD8+ T cells from PBMCs. These receptors were obtained from a human donor with multiple sclerosis.

This clonotype was counted once. This rearrangement joins TRBV19 to TRBJ2-7; the D is unclear. V was trimmed by 1 base and J by 3 bases, leaving 7 bases between them. Germline values: CDR1 LNHDA, CDR2 SQIVND (reference sequence). The CDR3 loop spans 13 amino acids. The CDR3 loop reads CASSIGADYEQYF. The CDR3 nucleotides are TGTGCCAGTAGTATAGGGGCCGACTACGAGCAGTACTTC.

This chain links TRBV4-3 with TRBJ2-1; a weak D match, TRBD1 (6 bases). Germline V CDR1 and CDR2: LGHNA, YSLEER. Trimming took off 2 bases at V and 7 bases at J, with 15 bases between the two ends. The CDR3 has 15 amino acids. CDR3 residues: CASSQSRGKGNEQFF. CDR3 nucleotide sequence: TGCGCCAGCAGCCAATCTAGGGGGAAAGGGAATGAGCAGTTCTTC.

The V gene is TRBV5-8, the J gene TRBJ2-1; D uncertain. The CDR3 is 13 residues long. The V and J ends lost 4 bases and 9 bases respectively, with 14 bases between them. Germline V gives CDR1 SGHTS, CDR2 YDEGEE. The CDR3 DNA follows: TGTGCCAGCAGCGGGGAATTGGCGCTTGAGCAGTTCTTC. Amino acid sequence: CASSGELALEQFF.

The chain couples TRBV20-1 to TRBJ1-2; D is perhaps TRBD1 (6 bases). This CDR3 has 14 residues. Germline CDR1 and CDR2: DFQATT and SNEGSKA (reference sequence). Trimming stripped 5 bases from V and 4 bases from J, with 17 bases between. CDR3 sequence: CSAYPLTGSYGYTF. Written as DNA, the CDR3 is TGCAGTGCTTACCCACTAACAGGGTCCTATGGCTACACCTTC.

This chain connects TRBV7-9 to TRBJ2-7, with TRBD2 identical over 11 bases. V was clipped by 5 bases and J by 2 bases; unmatched bases: 8. This CDR3 has 16 amino acids. The V gene's germline CDR1 is SEHNR and CDR2 FQNEAQ (reference sequence). The CDR3 sequence is CASSTFSGRVTYEQYF. The CDR3, as DNA: TGTGCCAGCAGCACATTTAGCGGGAGGGTGACCTACGAGCAGTACTTC.

The V and J genes are TRBV2 and TRBJ1-3; D not certain. V dropped 6 bases and J dropped 0 bases, with 9 bases sitting between them. Per the germline V gene, CDR1 is SNHLY and CDR2 is FYNNEI. This CDR3 has 14 amino acids. The DNA of the CDR3 is TGTGCCAGCAGACCGACGAGCTCTGGAAACACCATATATTTT. Protein product: CASRPTSSGNTIYF. Full variable domain (rest looked up from reference TRBV2 and TRBJ1-3): EPEVTQTPSHQVTQMGQEVILRCVPISNHLYFYWYRQILGQKVEFLVSFYNNEISEKSEIFDDQFSVERPDGSNFTLKIRSTKLEDSAMYFCASRPTSSGNTIYFGEGSWLTVV.

The chain links TRBV19 to TRBJ1-6; the match to TRBD1 covers 7 bases. The V segment lost 1 base and the J segment 16 bases; nucleotides outside the gene matches: 4. Germline V CDR1 and CDR2: LNHDA, SQIVND (reference sequence). The CDR3 spans 12 residues. The DNA for the CDR3 is TGTGCCAGTAGTATAGGACAGGGCCAACTCCACTTT. Translated: CASSIGQGQLHF.

The V and J genes are TRBV18 and TRBJ2-3, with 7 bases matching TRBD1. Trimming took 1 base from V and 2 from J; bases not matched to a gene: 12. The germline CDR1 and CDR2 sequences are KGHSH and LQKENI. The CDR3 covers 18 residues. The chain's CDR3 is CASSPLRQGRSDTDTQYF. CDR3 in DNA: TGTGCCAGCTCACCACTCCGACAGGGAAGGTCGGACACAGATACGCAGTATTTT.

This chain links TRBV24-1 with TRBJ1-1; TRBD1 might be the D (6 bases). The CDR3 has 13 residues. Trimming took 4 bases from V and 6 from J, leaving 11 bases between them. The germline V gene encodes CDR1 KGHDR and CDR2 SFDVKD. The CDR3 DNA sequence: TGTGCCACCAGTGAAGCAGGGGACCCTGAAGCTTTCTTT. Translation gives CATSEAGDPEAFF.

This sequence joins TRBV4-1 and TRBJ1-5; tentatively, D is TRBD1 (5 bases). CDR1 and CDR2 (germline): MGHRA, YSYEKL. The V end was cut by 2 bases, the J end by 0 bases, with 14 bases between. CDR3 length equals 17 residues. The CDR3 protein is CASSQRAGGVSNQPQHF. Written as DNA, the CDR3 is TGCGCCAGCAGCCAAAGGGCCGGGGGTGTTAGCAATCAGCCCCAGCATTTT.

The chain recombines TRBV12-3 or TRBV12-4 with TRBJ2-2; no clear D. Deletions cut 6 bases from V and 9 bases from J, with 20 bases between. The CDR3 runs 15 residues. The chain's CDR3 is CASSLTRDPTRELFF. The CDR3 region has the DNA TGTGCCAGCAGCCTCACACGCGACCCGACTCGGGAGCTGTTTTTT.

The chain recombines TRBV24-1 with TRBJ2-7, with 12 positions matching TRBD1. The CDR3 totals 14 residues. Germline CDR1 is KGHDR and CDR2 is SFDVKD. Trimming took 9 bases from V and 4 from J; bases not matched to a gene: 6. CDR3 residues: CATSGTGGSYEQYF. The DNA of the CDR3 is TGTGCCACCTCCGGGACAGGGGGCAGTTACGAGCAGTACTTC.

This clonotype was seen a handful of times. The CDR3 coding sequence is TGTGCCAGCGGCCGGGACAGGGGCACCTACGAGCAGTACTTC. Amino acid sequence: CASGRDRGTYEQYF. The V and J genes are TRBV28 and TRBJ2-7; TRBD1 aligns across 10 bases. Per the germline V gene, CDR1 is MDHEN and CDR2 is SYDVKM. J lost 2 bases, V lost 8 bases, and 6 bases had no gene match. The CDR3 has 14 residues.

The J gene is TRBJ1-1, the V gene TRBV29-1, with D unclear. The V end lost 7 bases, the J end lost 4 bases, and 16 bases lay between the germline ends. CDR1 is SQVTM and CDR2 is ANQGSEA in the germline V gene. The length of the CDR3 is 13 residues. In DNA form, the CDR3 reads TGCAGCGCCGCAGTTGGATTGAGCACTGAAGCTTTCTTT. It translates to CSAAVGLSTEAFF.

The chain couples TRBV4-3 to TRBJ2-1, with 8 bases identical to TRBD2. The CDR3 extends over 15 amino acids. Germline V gene lookup returns CDR1 LGHNA and CDR2 YSLEER. Trimming took 1 base from V and 5 from J; bases not matched to a gene: 4. Here the CDR3 reads CASSQAGGINNEQFF. The CDR3 nucleotides are TGCGCCAGCAGCCAAGCGGGAGGGATAAACAATGAGCAGTTCTTC.

This clonotype has only a few counts. V is TRBV4-1 and J is TRBJ1-4; 8 bases line up with TRBD1. With 3 bases clipped from V and 5 bases from J, the junction kept 8 bases outside the gene matches. CDR1 MGHRA and CDR2 YSYEKL come from the germline V gene. The CDR3 covers 16 residues. In DNA, the CDR3 is TGCGCCAGCAGCCAGGGGCGGGGACAGGAGAATGAAAAACTGTTTTTT. Translated: CASSQGRGQENEKLFF.

This chain connects TRBV19 to TRBJ2-1, with a tentative D call TRBD1 (6 bases). The V end lost 6 bases, the J end lost 2 bases, and 14 bases lay between the germline ends. The CDR3 runs to 15 residues. In germline, CDR1 is LNHDA, CDR2 SQIVND (reference sequence). The CDR3 sequence: CASSLNRVAYNEQFF. The CDR3 nucleotides are TGTGCCAGTAGCTTGAACAGGGTTGCCTACAATGAGCAGTTCTTC.

This clonotype was counted a single time. The V gene is TRBV29-1, the J gene TRBJ1-1, with a tentative D call TRBD1 (5 bases). Trimming cost V 3 bases and J 7 bases, with 9 bases left between them. This CDR3 region has 11 residues. The germline CDR1 and CDR2 sequences are SQVTM and ANQGSEA. CDR3 residues: CSVDRDGEAFF. The CDR3 DNA is TGCAGCGTTGACAGGGATGGTGAAGCTTTCTTT.

This sequence joins TRBV6-5 and TRBJ2-1; D is perhaps TRBD2 (5 bases). The CDR3 is made up of 13 amino acids. V shed 2 bases and J shed 4 bases, with 6 bases lying between them. Looked up from germline, CDR1 is MNHEY and CDR2 is SVGAGI. CDR3 DNA: TGTGCCAGCAGTTACCCGGGGTACAATGAGCAGTTCTTC. This sequence encodes CASSYPGYNEQFF.

V and J are TRBV27 and TRBJ2-2; tentative D call: TRBD2 (7 bases). Germline assignment: CDR1 MNHEY and CDR2 SMNVEV (reference sequence). This CDR3 spans 19 amino acids. The ends were cut back, 4 bases at V and 4 bases at J, with 25 bases in the middle. CDR3: CASSSRGITGRDSTGELFF. CDR3 nucleotide sequence: TGTGCCAGCAGTTCTAGAGGGATCACAGGGAGGGATAGCACCGGGGAGCTGTTTTTT.

V and J are TRBV2 and TRBJ2-1; TRBD2 matches 13 bases. Germline V gene data show CDR1 as SNHLY and CDR2 as FYNNEI. This CDR3 region has 16 residues. V trimming: 5 bases; J trimming: 2 bases; junction bases outside the gene matches: 3. CDR3 nucleotide sequence: TGTGCCAGCAGTCTTGGGACTAGCGGGGCCTACAATGAGCAGTTCTTC. Translated, it gives CASSLGTSGAYNEQFF.

In DNA form, the CDR3 reads TGTGCCAGCAGCCACCGTACGAGGGGCTCCTACAATGAGCAGTTCTTC. Translated: CASSHRTRGSYNEQFF. The chain carries TRBV13 and TRBJ2-1; D is possibly TRBD1 or TRBD2 (5 bases each). Germline V lookup: CDR1 PRHDT, CDR2 FYEKMQ (reference sequence). V was shortened by 5 bases and J by 0 bases, with 14 bases between the two germline ends. CDR3 length equals 16 residues.

The chain couples TRBV6-5 to TRBJ2-1; D possibly uses TRBD1 or TRBD2 (7 bases each). Looked up from germline, CDR1 is MNHEY and CDR2 is SVGAGI. The CDR3 contains 13 residues. Trimming stripped 8 bases from V and 9 bases from J, with 17 bases between. The CDR3 region is CASSQGGISEQFF. In nucleotides, the CDR3 is TGTGCCAGCTCCCAGGGGGGGATTAGTGAGCAGTTCTTC.

This chain uses TRBV10-3 with TRBJ2-3; D not resolved. The CDR3 extends over 14 amino acids. Trimming removed 6 bases at V and 2 bases at J, with 12 bases between. Looked up from germline, CDR1 is ENHRY and CDR2 is SYGVKD. The CDR3 bases are TGTGCCATCAGCCATGACACCCTCACAGATACGCAGTATTTT. Translating it yields CAISHDTLTDTQYF.

This clonotype has a handful of counts. The V gene is TRBV11-2, the J gene TRBJ2-1; 14 bases match TRBD2. After removal of 5 bases from V and 5 bases from J, the junction contained 8 bases not matched to a gene. The CDR3 sequence is 17 residues long. Germline V gene sequence: CDR1 SGHAT, CDR2 FQNNGV. The CDR3 DNA is TGTGCCAGCAGCAAGGGACTAGCGGGAGTGGGGGACAATGAGCAGTTCTTC. As protein: CASSKGLAGVGDNEQFF.

This clonotype showed up just once. This sequence joins TRBV27 and TRBJ1-2; D remains ambiguous. This CDR3 is built from 14 residues. With 5 bases removed from V and 5 bases from J, the gap between germline ends came to 15 bases. CDR1 and CDR2 (germline): MNHEY, SMNVEV (reference sequence). The CDR3 DNA reads TGTGCCAGCAGTCCCCAAGGTTGGGTATATGGCTACACCTTC. Its protein product is CASSPQGWVYGYTF.

This chain connects TRBV9 to TRBJ2-2; D not resolved. The V end lost 0 bases, the J end lost 4 bases, and 4 bases lay between the germline ends. Germline V gene sequence: CDR1 SGDLS, CDR2 YYNGEE. This CDR3 is 13 amino acids long. The DNA of the CDR3 is TGTGCCAGCAGCGTAGGGGCCACCGGGGAGCTGTTTTTT. It yields the protein CASSVGATGELFF.

The chain employs TRBV6-1 and TRBJ1-5; 10 bases map to TRBD1. V dropped 6 bases and J dropped 3; count of bases not matched to a gene: 11. The CDR3 contains 17 residues. Germline CDR1 is MNHNS and CDR2 is SASEGT. This chain's CDR3 is CASSPLGGQGLNQPQHF. The CDR3 DNA sequence: TGTGCCAGCAGCCCATTGGGGGGACAGGGGCTCAATCAGCCCCAGCATTTT.